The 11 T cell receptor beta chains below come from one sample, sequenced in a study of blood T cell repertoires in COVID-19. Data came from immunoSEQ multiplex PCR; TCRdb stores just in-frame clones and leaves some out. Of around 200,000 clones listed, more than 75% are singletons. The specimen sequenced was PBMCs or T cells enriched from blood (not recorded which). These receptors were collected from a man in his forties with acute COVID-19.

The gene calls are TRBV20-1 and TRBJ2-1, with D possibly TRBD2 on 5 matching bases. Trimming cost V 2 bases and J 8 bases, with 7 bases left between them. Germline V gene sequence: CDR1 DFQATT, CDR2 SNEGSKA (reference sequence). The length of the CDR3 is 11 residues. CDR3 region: CSARSGDEQFF. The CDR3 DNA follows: TGCAGTGCTAGATCCGGGGATGAGCAGTTCTTC.

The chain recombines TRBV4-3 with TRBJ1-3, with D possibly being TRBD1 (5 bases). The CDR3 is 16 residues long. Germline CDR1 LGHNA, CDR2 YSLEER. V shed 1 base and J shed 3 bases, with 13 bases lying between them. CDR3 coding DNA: TGCGCCAGCAGCCAAGGCGTCGGCAGGGTTGGAAACACCATATATTTT. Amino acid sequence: CASSQGVGRVGNTIYF.

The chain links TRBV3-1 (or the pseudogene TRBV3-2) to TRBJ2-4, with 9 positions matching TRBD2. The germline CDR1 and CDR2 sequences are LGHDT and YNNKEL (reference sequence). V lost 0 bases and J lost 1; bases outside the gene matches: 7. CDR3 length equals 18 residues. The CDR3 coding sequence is TGTGCCAGCAGCCAAGAAAGAAGAAGCGGGAGGGCCAAAAACATTCAGTACTTC. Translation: CASSQERRSGRAKNIQYF.

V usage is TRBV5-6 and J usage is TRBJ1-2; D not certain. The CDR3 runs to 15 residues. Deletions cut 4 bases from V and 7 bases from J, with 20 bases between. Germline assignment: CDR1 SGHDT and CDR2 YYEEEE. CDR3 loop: CASSRSPGFSAGYTF. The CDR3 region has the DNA TGTGCCAGCAGCAGGAGTCCGGGGTTTAGTGCTGGCTACACCTTC.

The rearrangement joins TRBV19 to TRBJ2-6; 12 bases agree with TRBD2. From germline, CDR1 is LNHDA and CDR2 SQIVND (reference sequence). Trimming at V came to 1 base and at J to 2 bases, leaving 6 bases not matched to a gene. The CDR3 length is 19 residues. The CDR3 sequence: CASSIGASGRAAGANVLTF. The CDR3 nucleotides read TGTGCCAGTAGTATAGGGGCTAGCGGGAGGGCCGCTGGGGCCAACGTCCTGACTTTC.

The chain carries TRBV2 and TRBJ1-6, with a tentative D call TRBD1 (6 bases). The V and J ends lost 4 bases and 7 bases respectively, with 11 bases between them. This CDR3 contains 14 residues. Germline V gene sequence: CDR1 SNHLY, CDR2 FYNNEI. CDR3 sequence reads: CASSVQGGNSPLHF. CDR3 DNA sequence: TGTGCCAGCAGTGTACAGGGCGGGAATTCACCCCTCCACTTT.

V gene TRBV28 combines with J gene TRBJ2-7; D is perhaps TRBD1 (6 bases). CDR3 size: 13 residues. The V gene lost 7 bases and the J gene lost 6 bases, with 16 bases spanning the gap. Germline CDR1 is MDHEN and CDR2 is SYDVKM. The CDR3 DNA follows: TGTGCCAGCACCTCGAACAGGGTACTCGAGCAGTACTTC. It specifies CASTSNRVLEQYF.

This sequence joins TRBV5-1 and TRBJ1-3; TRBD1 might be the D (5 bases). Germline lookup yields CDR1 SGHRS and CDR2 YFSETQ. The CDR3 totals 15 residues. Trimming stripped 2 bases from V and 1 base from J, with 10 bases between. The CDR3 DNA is TGCGCCAGCAGCTTTCTCGGGGGTTCTGGAAACACCATATATTTT. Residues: CASSFLGGSGNTIYF.

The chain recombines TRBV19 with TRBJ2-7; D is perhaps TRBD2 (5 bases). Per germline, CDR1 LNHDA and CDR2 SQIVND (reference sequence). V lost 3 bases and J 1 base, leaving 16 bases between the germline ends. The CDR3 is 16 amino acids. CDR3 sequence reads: CASSIRGPKPSYEQYF. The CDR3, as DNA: TGTGCCAGTAGTATCCGGGGTCCGAAACCATCCTACGAGCAGTACTTC. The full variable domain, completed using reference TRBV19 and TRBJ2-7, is DGGITQSPKYLFRKEGQNVTLSCEQNLNHDAMYWYRQDPGQGLRLIYYSQIVNDFQKGDIAEGYSVSREKKESFPLTVTSAQKNPTAFYLCASSIRGPKPSYEQYFGPGTRLTVT.

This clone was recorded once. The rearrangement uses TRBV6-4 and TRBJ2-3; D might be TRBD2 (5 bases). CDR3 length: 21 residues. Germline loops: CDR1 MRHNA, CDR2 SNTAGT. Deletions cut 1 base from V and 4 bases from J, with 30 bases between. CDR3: CASSDYWRPRSWAFLADTQYF. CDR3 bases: TGTGCCAGCAGTGACTATTGGAGGCCCAGGTCCTGGGCTTTCCTCGCAGATACGCAGTATTTT.

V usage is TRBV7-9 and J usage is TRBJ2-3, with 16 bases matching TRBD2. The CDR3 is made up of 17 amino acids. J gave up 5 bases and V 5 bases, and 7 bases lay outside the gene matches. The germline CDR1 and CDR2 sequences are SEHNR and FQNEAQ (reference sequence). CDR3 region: CASSTGTSGRALDTQYF. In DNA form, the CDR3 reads TGTGCCAGCAGCACCGGGACTAGCGGGAGGGCGTTAGATACGCAGTATTTT.